What follows are 27 T cell receptor beta chains derived from one specimen sequenced in a study of human T cells and chemical hapten exposure. Time point here: patch test 1, 2 weeks after DPC sensitization. The treatment: therapeutic diphenylcyclopropenone sensitization with weekly scalp DPC. TCRdb recomputed calls from the RACE reads with MiXCR, one row per CDR3 protein. Of about 56,000 distinct CDR3 sequences listed, 9.3% were seen once; the top ten hold more than 10%. Sequenced here: whole blood, sampled in connection with sensitization to the hapten diphenylcyclopropenone (DPC). These TCRs come from a middle-aged woman with alopecia areata. Some clones in this sample may be carry-over from other donors' samples.

This clonotype was counted many times. J is TRBJ2-7 and V is TRBV3-1, with 10 bases aligning to TRBD2. Germline V lookup: CDR1 LGHDT, CDR2 YNNKEL (reference sequence). The CDR3 is 16 amino acids. V shed 3 bases, J shed 3 bases, and the junction held 8 bases outside the gene matches. As DNA, the CDR3 is TGTGCCAGCAGCCAGGCTAGCGGGGGCCGATTCTACGAGCAGTACTTC. Protein: CASSQASGGRFYEQYF.

The chain has TRBV20-1 and TRBJ2-7; the match to TRBD1 covers 9 bases. The CDR3 totals 17 residues. V lost 1 base and J lost 2; bases outside the gene matches: 12. The V gene's germline CDR1 is DFQATT and CDR2 SNEGSKA (reference sequence). CDR3 in amino acids: CSARGPGQGGVTYEQYF. The CDR3 coding sequence is TGCAGTGCTAGAGGCCCGGGACAGGGCGGGGTGACCTACGAGCAGTACTTC.

Many counts were recorded for this clonotype. The V and J genes are TRBV7-8 and TRBJ2-7, with TRBD2 as a possible D gene (6 bases). V lost 7 bases, J lost 0 bases, and 13 bases lay in between. The germline gives CDR1 SGHVS, CDR2 FQNEAQ. CDR3 length: 14 residues. CDR3 bases: TGTGCCAGCACCCTTCGGGGGAGCTCCTACGAGCAGTACTTC. Translated: CASTLRGSSYEQYF. The full variable domain, with the rest looked up from reference TRBV7-8 and TRBJ2-7, is GAGVSQSPRYKVAKRGQDVALRCDPISGHVSLFWYQQALGQGPEFLTYFQNEAQLDKSGLPSDRFFAERPEGSVSTLKIQRTQQEDSAVYLCASTLRGSSYEQYFGPGTRLTVT.

The table lists this clonotype with many counts. The V call is TRBV6-2 or TRBV6-3, the J call TRBJ1-1; D uncertain. Trimming took off 5 bases at V and 6 bases at J, with 13 bases between the two ends. The CDR3 consists of 13 residues. Germline CDR1 MNHEY, CDR2 SVGEGT. The CDR3 loop is CASSTRGRAEAFF. In nucleotides, the CDR3 is TGTGCCAGCAGTACGCGGGGTCGGGCTGAAGCTTTCTTT.

This clonotype has just a few counts. The gene calls are TRBV7-4 and TRBJ2-7; D not resolved. This CDR3 comprises 14 residues. The ends were cut back, 4 bases at V and 6 bases at J, with 16 bases in the middle. Germline-derived CDR1 and CDR2 are SGHVT and SQSDAQ. DNA for the CDR3: TGTGCCAGCAGCTGCCGGGCGCCGATTGGCGAGCAGTACTTC. Its protein is CASSCRAPIGEQYF.

This clonotype was recorded at least ten times. The genes are TRBV20-1 and TRBJ2-5, with D possibly being TRBD1 or TRBD2 (6 bases each). CDR1 is DFQATT, CDR2 SNEGSKA, per germline (reference sequence). V lost 6 bases, J lost 1 base, and 12 bases lay in between. CDR3 size: 13 residues. Here the CDR3 DNA reads TGCAGTGCCGGAGGGGGGACCCAAGAGACCCAGTACTTC. Protein: CSAGGGTQETQYF.

This clonotype has a count of ten or more. The chain carries TRBV4-2 and TRBJ2-1, with 7 bases lining up with TRBD2. Germline trimming cut 1 base from V and 0 bases from J; bases unmatched to any gene: 12. The V gene's germline CDR1 is LGHNA and CDR2 YNFKEQ. The CDR3 contains 19 residues. This chain's CDR3 is CASSQVPSGVSSSYNEQFF. The CDR3 DNA reads as TGTGCCAGCAGCCAAGTTCCCAGCGGGGTTTCAAGCTCCTACAATGAGCAGTTCTTC.

CDR3 DNA: TGCGCCAGCAGCCTTACGGGGGGCGACTATGGCTACACCTTC. The encoded protein is CASSLTGGDYGYTF. This sequence joins TRBV4-1 and TRBJ1-2; a possible D gene is TRBD1 (6 bases). CDR1 and CDR2 from the germline V gene are MGHRA and YSYEKL. This CDR3 has 14 amino acids. The V gene lost 4 bases and the J gene lost 3 bases, with 12 bases spanning the gap.

Points on this clonotype: The junction differs from germline at one of its ends, possibly a read error. This chain joins TRBV5-4 and TRBJ1-1, with 8 nucleotides matching TRBD1. The CDR3 length is 14 residues. CDR1 is SGHNT, CDR2 YYREEE, per germline (reference sequence). The CDR3 sequence: CVSSGADRGTEAFF. The CDR3, as DNA: TGTGTCAGCAGCGGGGCAGACAGGGGCACTGAAGCTTTCTTT. Full variable domain (rest looked up from reference TRBV5-4 and TRBJ1-1): ETGVTQSPTHLIKTRGQQVTLRCSSQSGHNTVSWYQQALGQGPQFIFQYYREEENGRGNFPPRFSGLQFPNYSSELNVNALELDDSALYLCVSSGADRGTEAFFGQGTRLTVV.

This clonotype was counted a few times. V gene TRBV25-1 combines with J gene TRBJ1-4, with D possibly TRBD1 on 5 matching bases. Per the germline V gene, CDR1 is MGHDK and CDR2 is SYGVNS. This CDR3 spans 14 amino acids. V shed 8 bases and J shed 0 bases, with 10 bases lying between them. The CDR3 spells CASGGRATNEKLFF. In DNA form, the CDR3 reads TGTGCCAGCGGGGGGAGAGCAACTAATGAAAAACTGTTTTTT.

This chain uses TRBV7-2 with TRBJ1-2; the D gene is possibly TRBD1 (5 bases). Trimming shortened V by 5 bases and J by 6 bases, and 7 bases separated the two germline ends. The CDR3 extends over 11 amino acids. In germline, CDR1 is SGHTA, CDR2 FQGNSA. The CDR3 protein is CASSPQDGYTF. The CDR3, as DNA: TGTGCCAGCAGCCCACAGGATGGCTACACCTTC.

This chain uses TRBV7-8 with TRBJ1-6; unclear D gene. This CDR3 is 9 amino acids long. V dropped 8 bases and J dropped 9 bases, with 2 bases sitting between them. Germline V CDR1 and CDR2: SGHVS, FQNEAQ. The CDR3 loop is CASGSPLHF. CDR3 bases: TGTGCCAGCGGTTCACCCCTCCACTTT.

This clonotype was counted at least ten times. The rearrangement uses TRBV2 and TRBJ1-5; 7 positions match TRBD1. Trimming took 3 bases from V and 5 from J; bases not matched to a gene: 10. Germline CDR1 and CDR2: SNHLY and FYNNEI. The CDR3 spans 16 residues. CDR3 residues: CASSDPRDRRHQPQHF. The CDR3 DNA reads as TGTGCCAGCAGTGACCCACGGGACAGAAGGCATCAGCCCCAGCATTTT.

The table lists this clonotype with a few counts. J is TRBJ1-2 and V is TRBV15, with D perhaps TRBD1 (6 bases). This CDR3 is built from 15 residues. Germline CDR1 is LNHNV and CDR2 is YYDKDF (reference sequence). V was clipped by 2 bases and J by 4 bases, with 14 bases between them. The CDR3 DNA is TGTGCCACCAGCAGATACTCCCAGGGGACCTATGGCTACACCTTC. Amino acids: CATSRYSQGTYGYTF.

This clonotype was seen many times. The CDR3, as DNA: TGTGCCAGCAGCCAAGAAGGGGGCGGGGGTTATGAGCAGTTCTTC. This sequence encodes CASSQEGGGGYEQFF. This chain links TRBV4-2 with TRBJ2-1; D may be TRBD1 or TRBD2 (7 bases each). The germline V and J ends were trimmed by 0 bases and 8 bases, with 14 bases remaining between them. The CDR3 is 15 residues long. CDR1 and CDR2 from the germline V gene are LGHNA and YNFKEQ.

This clonotype was picked up many times. V usage is TRBV24-1 and J usage is TRBJ1-5, with unresolved D. The V gene lost 6 bases and the J gene lost 0 bases, with 23 bases spanning the gap. The length of the CDR3 is 19 residues. Germline loops: CDR1 KGHDR, CDR2 SFDVKD. The CDR3 spells CATSSQRNGYSYSNQPQHF. In DNA, the CDR3 is TGTGCCACCAGTAGCCAGCGCAATGGATATAGCTATAGCAATCAGCCCCAGCATTTT.

This clonotype was observed many times. V gene TRBV14 combines with J gene TRBJ1-4; 7 nucleotides line up with TRBD1. With V trimmed by 1 base and J by 8 bases, 7 bases remained unmatched. This CDR3 is built from 15 residues. Germline CDR1 and CDR2: SGHDN and FVKESK. CDR3 sequence (DNA): TGTGCCAGCAGCCAAGGAGGGGGCTACTTGGAAAAACTGTTTTTT. It is translated as CASSQGGGYLEKLFF.

Many counts were recorded for this clonotype. The gene calls are TRBV7-6 and TRBJ1-2; 8 positions match TRBD1. CDR3 size: 14 residues. The germline CDR1 and CDR2 sequences are SGHVS and FNYEAQ. Trimming at V came to 5 bases and at J to 5 bases, leaving 7 bases not matched to a gene. CDR3 DNA: TGTGCCAGCAGCCCGACAGGGGCCGGGTATGGCTACACCTTC. The encoded protein is CASSPTGAGYGYTF.

This clonotype showed up just a few times. The chain is built from TRBV11-3 and TRBJ2-1; 9 bases line up with TRBD2. Germline trimming cut 4 bases from V and 0 bases from J; bases unmatched to any gene: 4. The CDR3 is 16 amino acids. Germline assignment: CDR1 SGHNT and CDR2 YENEEA. CDR3 coding DNA: TGTGCCAGCAGCTCTAGCGGGGCAAACTCCTACAATGAGCAGTTCTTC. This encodes CASSSSGANSYNEQFF.

This clonotype occurred a few times. V gene TRBV7-7 combines with J gene TRBJ2-2; D might be TRBD1 (6 bases). From germline, CDR1 is SSHAT and CDR2 FNYEAQ (reference sequence). CDR3 length: 17 residues. The ends were cut back, 7 bases at V and 1 base at J, with 19 bases in the middle. The CDR3 loop reads CASTPQDSPRNTGELFF. DNA for the CDR3: TGTGCCAGCACCCCCCAGGACAGCCCCCGGAACACCGGGGAGCTGTTTTTT.

This clonotype was recorded many times. Compared with germline, one end of the junction differs, possibly owing to a read error. This sequence joins TRBV7-9 and TRBJ2-1; D is unclear. The CDR3 sequence is 11 residues long. Germline V gives CDR1 SEHNR, CDR2 FQNEAQ (reference sequence). The CDR3, as DNA: TGTGCCAGCAGCTTTTTTGAGGTCCCAATCTTC. Its translation: CASSFFEVPIF.

This clonotype has just a few counts. The rearrangement links TRBV29-1 to TRBJ1-1; D remains unclear. The CDR3 is made up of 12 amino acids. Germline CDR1 SQVTM, CDR2 ANQGSEA. V lost 8 bases, J lost 1 base, and 11 bases lay in between. CDR3: CSINWSNTEAFF. The CDR3 DNA reads as TGCAGCATTAACTGGTCGAACACTGAAGCTTTCTTT.

This clonotype was observed many times. The chain carries TRBV30 and TRBJ2-1; unclear D gene. V was cut by 4 bases and J by 0 bases, with 10 bases left in between. CDR1 and CDR2 (germline): GTSNPN, SVGIG (reference sequence). The CDR3 loop spans 14 amino acids. The CDR3: CAWTLTHSYNEQFF. The CDR3 DNA follows: TGTGCCTGGACACTAACGCACTCCTACAATGAGCAGTTCTTC.

This clonotype was recorded many times. The V call is TRBV7-2, the J call TRBJ2-2; no clear D. The CDR3 is 14 residues long. The germline V gene encodes CDR1 SGHTA and CDR2 FQGNSA. V gave up 6 bases and J gave up 3 bases, with 11 bases separating them. The CDR3 loop reads CASRYGRDTGELFF. Written as DNA, the CDR3 is TGTGCCAGCAGATACGGACGGGACACCGGGGAGCTGTTTTTT.

This clonotype was found many times. V and J are TRBV20-1 and TRBJ1-2; D is uncertain. Germline loops: CDR1 DFQATT, CDR2 SNEGSKA (reference sequence). This CDR3 is 12 amino acids long. Trimming pared 6 bases from V and 7 bases from J, leaving 15 bases between. The CDR3 nucleotides read TGCAGTGCGAGCGAGGGCCCTGGTGGCTACACCTTC. Amino acid sequence: CSASEGPGGYTF.

This chain uses TRBV3-1 with TRBJ2-3; D not certain. Germline V gives CDR1 LGHDT, CDR2 YNNKEL (reference sequence). V was shortened by 1 base and J by 0 bases, with 11 bases between the two germline ends. This CDR3 has 16 amino acids. CDR3: CASSQVGGTSTDTQYF. CDR3 nucleotides: TGTGCCAGCAGCCAAGTTGGCGGAACTAGCACAGATACGCAGTATTTT.

Many counts were recorded for this clonotype. A junction end diverges from the germline sequence, so it may reflect a read error. This chain joins TRBV12-3 or TRBV12-4 and TRBJ2-1; no clear D. The CDR3 has 13 residues. The CDR3 sequence: CASSPPSSNEQFF. Here the CDR3 DNA reads TGTGCCAGCAGTCCACCGTCCTCCAATGAGCAGTTCTTC.